These 10 T cell receptor beta chains were all obtained from the same sample, sequenced in a study of response to subunit inactivated influenza vaccine. MiXCR was run by TCRdb on the RT-PCR reads, yielding one entry per CDR3 protein. The sample yields approximately 160,000 distinct CDR3 sequences, about 10% seen once. The specimen comprised CD8+ T cells sorted from PBMCs, sampled roughly 24 months after vaccination. The origin of the receptors is a man between 50 and 70 years old who received an inactivated influenza vaccine.

This clonotype was found a few times. V is TRBV2 and J is TRBJ2-7; D perhaps matches TRBD2 (6 bases). V was cut by 8 bases and J by 3 bases, with 11 bases left in between. Germline V lookup: CDR1 SNHLY, CDR2 FYNNEI. The CDR3 has 12 residues. This CDR3 reads CASGRDDYEQYF. CDR3 sequence (DNA): TGTGCCAGCGGGCGGGACGACTACGAGCAGTACTTC. The full variable domain, completed using reference TRBV2 and TRBJ2-7, is EPEVTQTPSHQVTQMGQEVILRCVPISNHLYFYWYRQILGQKVEFLVSFYNNEISEKSEIFDDQFSVERPDGSNFTLKIRSTKLEDSAMYFCASGRDDYEQYFGPGTRLTVT.

This clonotype was detected only a few times. The V and J genes are TRBV4-3 and TRBJ2-7; tentatively, D is TRBD1 (5 bases). This CDR3 spans 14 amino acids. The germline gives CDR1 LGHNA, CDR2 YSLEER. Trimming shortened V by 1 base and J by 3 bases, and 10 bases separated the two germline ends. The CDR3 DNA reads as TGCGCCAGCAGCCAAGGGGCAGGGCACTACGAGCAGTACTTC. Translating gives CASSQGAGHYEQYF.

This clonotype showed up just a few times. The chain couples TRBV6-5 to TRBJ2-5; the match to TRBD1 covers 7 bases. Germline V lookup: CDR1 MNHEY, CDR2 SVGAGI. V was clipped by 0 bases and J by 0 bases; unmatched bases: 1. The length of the CDR3 is 15 residues. The CDR3 DNA reads as TGTGCCAGCAGTTACTCAGGGACAGACCAAGAGACCCAGTACTTC. Protein product: CASSYSGTDQETQYF.

This clonotype was seen a handful of times. The chain carries TRBV4-3 and TRBJ1-6; TRBD1 agrees at 9 bases. Germline V gives CDR1 LGHNA, CDR2 YSLEER. The CDR3 is 14 residues long. Trimming cost V 4 bases and J 9 bases; bases outside gene matches: 4. The CDR3 sequence is CASSPTGGVSPLHF. Written as DNA, the CDR3 is TGCGCCAGCAGCCCGACAGGGGGAGTTTCACCCCTCCACTTT.

This chain joins TRBV3-1 and TRBJ2-3; 7 bases align to TRBD2. The CDR3 spans 15 residues. Trimming cost V 2 bases and J 1 base; bases outside gene matches: 3. The germline gives CDR1 LGHDT, CDR2 YNNKEL (reference sequence). The chain's CDR3 is CASSQSTSGTDTQYF. The CDR3 coding sequence is TGTGCCAGCAGCCAAAGCACTAGCGGCACAGATACGCAGTATTTT.

This clonotype was seen a handful of times. CDR3 nucleotide sequence: TGTGCCAGCAGTCCGGGGACCCGCAGTACGCAGTATTTT. Translated: CASSPGTRSTQYF. The genes are TRBV12-3 or TRBV12-4 and TRBJ2-3; D possibly uses TRBD1 or TRBD2 (5 bases each). The V gene lost 5 bases and the J gene lost 8 bases, with 14 bases spanning the gap. This CDR3 spans 13 amino acids.

The sample holds a few counts of this clonotype. V is TRBV29-1 and J is TRBJ2-1, with D uncertain. Deletions cut 4 bases from V and 6 bases from J, with 16 bases between. Germline CDR1 is SQVTM and CDR2 is ANQGSEA. The length of the CDR3 is 14 residues. The CDR3 DNA sequence: TGCAGCGTTGTGGTAGGGCTAGTGTTCAATGAGCAGTTCTTC. Its translation is CSVVVGLVFNEQFF.

In its sample, this clonotype was seen a few times. J is TRBJ2-2 and V is TRBV24-1, with D perhaps matching TRBD1 or TRBD2 (5 bases each). Trimming removed 3 bases at V and 4 bases at J, with 23 bases between. The length of the CDR3 is 19 residues. Germline V lookup: CDR1 KGHDR, CDR2 SFDVKD. CDR3 nucleotide sequence: TGTGCCACCAGTGATCCTACGTCCGGGACCCACTTCGGCACCGGGGAGCTGTTTTTT. Residues: CATSDPTSGTHFGTGELFF.

This sequence joins TRBV9 and TRBJ1-5; 8 positions agree with TRBD1. This CDR3 spans 14 amino acids. With V trimmed by 7 bases and J by 1 base, 4 bases remained unmatched. Germline values: CDR1 SGDLS, CDR2 YYNGEE. The CDR3 spells CASGQGNSNQPQHF. The DNA for the CDR3 is TGTGCCAGCGGACAGGGAAACAGCAATCAGCCCCAGCATTTT.

This clonotype was seen many times. The V and J genes are TRBV4-1 and TRBJ2-3; the match to TRBD1 covers 9 bases. The germline V gene encodes CDR1 MGHRA and CDR2 YSYEKL. This CDR3 is built from 16 residues. The ends lost 2 bases at V and 4 bases at J; junction bases unmatched: 7. The DNA for the CDR3 is TGCGCCAGCAGCCAACTACCGGGACAGGGTCCAGATACGCAGTATTTT. Translating gives CASSQLPGQGPDTQYF.